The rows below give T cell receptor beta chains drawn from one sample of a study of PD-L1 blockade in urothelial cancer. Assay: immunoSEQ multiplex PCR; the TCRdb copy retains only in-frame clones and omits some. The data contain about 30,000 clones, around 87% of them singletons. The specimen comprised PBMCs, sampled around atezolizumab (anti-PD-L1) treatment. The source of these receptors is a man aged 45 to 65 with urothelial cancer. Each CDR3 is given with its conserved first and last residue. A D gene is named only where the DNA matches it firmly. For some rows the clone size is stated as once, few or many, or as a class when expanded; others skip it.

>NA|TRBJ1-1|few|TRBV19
CASSISTQNTEAFF
TGTGCCAGTAGTATAAGTACACAGAACACTGAAGCTTTCTTT
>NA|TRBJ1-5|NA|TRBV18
CASSLQDGRAPQHF
TGTGCCAGCTCACTTCAAGACGGGAGGGCGCCCCAGCATTTT
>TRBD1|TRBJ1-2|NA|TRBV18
CASSPLGQGVLNGYTF
TGTGCCAGCTCACCACTGGGACAGGGGGTTCTTAATGGCTACACCTTC
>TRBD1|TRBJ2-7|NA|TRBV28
CASSLYRGVAYEQYF
TGTGCCAGCAGTTTGTACAGGGGGGTCGCCTACGAGCAGTACTTC
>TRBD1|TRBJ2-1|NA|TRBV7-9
CASSRRGQGAGNEQFF
TGTGCCAGCAGTCGAAGGGGGCAGGGCGCTGGTAATGAGCAGTTCTTC
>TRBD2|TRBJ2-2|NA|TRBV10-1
CASRHRLAGDDGELFF
TGCGCCAGCAGGCATAGACTAGCGGGAGATGACGGGGAGCTGTTTTTT
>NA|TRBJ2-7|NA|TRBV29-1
CSVAPRVGVYEQYF
TGCAGCGTTGCCCCCAGGGTTGGGGTCTACGAGCAGTACTTC
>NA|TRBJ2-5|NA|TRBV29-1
CSACYSQETQYF
TGCAGCGCCTGTTATTCCCAAGAGACCCAGTACTTC
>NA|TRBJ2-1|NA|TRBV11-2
CASSLIGQNEQFF
TGTGCCAGCAGCTTAATCGGACAGAATGAGCAGTTCTTC
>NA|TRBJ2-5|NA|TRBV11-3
CASSSLGGTRRTQYF
TGTGCCAGCAGCAGCTTAGGCGGGACCCGTCGGACCCAGTACTTC
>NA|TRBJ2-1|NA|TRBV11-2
CASSSKTGEGNEQFF
TGTGCCAGCAGCTCAAAGACAGGGGAGGGAAATGAGCAGTTCTTC
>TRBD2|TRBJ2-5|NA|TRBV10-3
CAIKAGGGETQYF
TGTGCCATCAAAGCGGGAGGGGGGGAGACCCAGTACTTC
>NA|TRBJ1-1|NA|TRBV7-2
CASSLRVEAFF
TGTGCCAGCAGCCTCAGGGTTGAAGCTTTCTTT
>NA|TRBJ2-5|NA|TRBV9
CASSAQSGIGTQYF
TGTGCCAGCAGCGCCCAGTCAGGGATCGGGACCCAGTACTTC
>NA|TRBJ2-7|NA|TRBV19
CASSTNVRGRTYEQYF
TGTGCCAGTAGCACTAACGTCAGGGGGAGGACCTACGAGCAGTACTTC
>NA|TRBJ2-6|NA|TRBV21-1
CASSKGTSASGANVLTF
TGTGCCAGCAGCAAAGGGACATCCGCCTCTGGGGCCAACGTCCTGACTTTC
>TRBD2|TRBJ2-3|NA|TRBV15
CATSREVGTSGRADTQYF
TGTGCCACCAGCAGAGAAGTAGGGACTAGCGGGAGGGCAGATACGCAGTATTTT
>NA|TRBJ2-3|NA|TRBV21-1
CATRTGEWTDTQYF
TGTGCCACCCGGACAGGCGAGTGGACAGATACGCAGTATTTT
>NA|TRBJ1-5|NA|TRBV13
CASSSGDQPQHF
TGTGCCAGCAGCTCGGGGGATCAGCCCCAGCATTTT
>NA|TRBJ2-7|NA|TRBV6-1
CASSERQGGFYEQYF
TGTGCCAGCAGTGAACGGCAGGGAGGATTCTACGAGCAGTACTTC
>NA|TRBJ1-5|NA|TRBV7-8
CASSPWEGGTKYQPQHF
TGTGCCAGCAGCCCTTGGGAGGGAGGGACTAAGTATCAGCCCCAGCATTTT
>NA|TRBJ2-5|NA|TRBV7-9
CASSPRGKQETQYF
TGTGCCAGCAGCCCTAGAGGGAAACAAGAGACCCAGTACTTC
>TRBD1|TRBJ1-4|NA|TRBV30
CAWNRGLGEKLFF
TGTGCCTGGAACAGGGGGCTAGGTGAAAAACTGTTTTTT
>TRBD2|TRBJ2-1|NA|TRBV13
CASSPAHSGEIYNEQFF
TGTGCCAGCAGCCCTGCGCATAGCGGGGAGATATACAATGAGCAGTTCTTC
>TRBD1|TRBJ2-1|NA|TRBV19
CASSPDRGAYNEQFF
TGTGCCAGTAGCCCTGACAGGGGTGCCTACAATGAGCAGTTCTTC
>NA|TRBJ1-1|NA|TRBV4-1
CASSLTSGNTEAFF
TGCGCCAGCAGCCTTACATCTGGGAACACTGAAGCTTTCTTT
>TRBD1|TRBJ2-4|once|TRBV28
CASRQGMGNIQYF
TGTGCCAGCAGACAGGGGATGGGGAACATTCAGTACTTC
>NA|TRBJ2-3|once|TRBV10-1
CASSSRREADTQYF
TGCGCCAGCAGTTCCCGCAGGGAGGCAGATACGCAGTATTTT
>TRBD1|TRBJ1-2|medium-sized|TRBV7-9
CASAPGQGMNGYTF
TGTGCCAGCGCTCCGGGACAGGGTATGAATGGCTACACCTTC
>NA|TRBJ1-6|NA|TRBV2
CASSVEGVNSPLHF
TGTGCCAGCAGTGTTGAGGGGGTTAATTCACCCCTCCACTTT
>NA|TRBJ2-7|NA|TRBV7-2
CATDEGGNYEQYF
TGTGCCACTGACGAAGGAGGGAACTACGAGCAGTACTTC
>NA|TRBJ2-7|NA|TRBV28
CASSPHGRGDTYEQYF
TGTGCCAGCAGTCCGCACGGCAGGGGGGACACCTACGAGCAGTACTTC
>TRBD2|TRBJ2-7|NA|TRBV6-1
CASSEGLAGGAGPYEQYF
TGTGCCAGCAGTGAAGGGCTAGCGGGGGGGGCTGGCCCCTACGAGCAGTACTTC
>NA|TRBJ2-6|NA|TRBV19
CASSVGQTISGANVLTF
TGTGCCAGTAGTGTCGGACAGACAATCTCTGGGGCCAACGTCCTGACTTTC
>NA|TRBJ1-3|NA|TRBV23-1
CASSRPGGSGNTIYF
TGCGCCAGCAGCCGGCCGGGGGGCTCTGGAAACACCATATATTTT
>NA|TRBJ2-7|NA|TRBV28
CASRISGRGEQYF
TGTGCCAGCAGGATATCGGGGCGGGGAGAGCAGTACTTC
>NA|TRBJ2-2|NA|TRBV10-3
CATHISANTGELFF
TGTGCCACCCATATTAGTGCGAACACCGGGGAGCTGTTTTTT
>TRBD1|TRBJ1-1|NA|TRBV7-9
CASSPRDRGLAEAFF
TGTGCCAGCAGCCCAAGGGACAGGGGGCTCGCTGAAGCTTTCTTT
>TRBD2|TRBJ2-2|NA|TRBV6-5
CASKAGALRTGELFF
TGTGCCAGCAAGGCGGGAGCCTTAAGGACCGGGGAGCTGTTTTTT
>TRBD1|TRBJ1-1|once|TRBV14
CASSQARGDLNTEAFF
TGTGCCAGCAGCCAAGCCAGGGGGGATCTGAACACTGAAGCTTTCTTT
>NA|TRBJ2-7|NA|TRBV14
CASSQDLRDEQYF
TGTGCCAGCAGCCAAGATCTCAGGGACGAGCAGTACTTC
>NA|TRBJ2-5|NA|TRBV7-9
CASSLYSARQALQETQYF
TGTGCCAGCAGCTTATATTCCGCGAGACAGGCCCTACAAGAGACCCAGTACTTC